This T cell receptor (beta chain) comes out of a study of PD-1 blockade in classical Hodgkin lymphoma. The time point was: newly diagnosed, previously untreated cHL patient sample. Acting as the comparison were PBMCs from newly diagnosed, untreated classical Hodgkin lymphoma. Assay used: immunoSEQ multiplex PCR; TCRdb lists only in-frame clones, some missing. This repertoire shows about 47,000 clones, approximately 90% found once; its top ten account for under 5%. On this clone itself: Its specificity is not known.

Germline lookup yields CDR1 MDHEN and CDR2 SYDVKM. CDR3 size: 14 residues. The V segment lost 4 bases and the J segment 4 bases; nucleotides outside the gene matches: 5. General study points: Reported baseline diversity: healthy donors highest, relapsed/refractory patients lowest. The origin of the repertoire differences remains undefined, with disease activity or prior therapy as possible causes.

The sequencing input was peripheral blood mononuclear cells (PBMCs). The sequence came from a human donor with classical Hodgkin lymphoma. The chain joins TRBV28 to TRBJ1-2; 8 nucleotides match TRBD1. The CDR3 DNA sequence: TGTGCCAGCAGTTCGGGACAGGCAAGCTATGGCTACACCTTC. This sequence encodes CASSSGQASYGYTF.